The rows below give T cell receptor beta chains drawn from one sample of a study of T cell changes during pregnancy in multiple sclerosis. TCRdb keeps only in-frame clones here, not all; method: immunoSEQ multiplex PCR. In the table there are fewer than 130,000 clones, just over 90% of which are singletons. Sequenced here: peripheral blood, sampled after pregnancy. The receptors here all came from a female donor with multiple sclerosis, enrolled in a pregnancy study. Each CDR3 is given with its conserved first and last residue. The D gene is left open where the match is weak. Clone size, where shown, is once, few, many, or a class for clones that have expanded.

CASSYSLGANYGYTF | TGTGCCAGCAGTTACTCCTTGGGGGCCAACTATGGCTACACCTTC | TRBV6-5 | NA | TRBJ1-2 | NA
CASSSENRGYSGNTIYF | TGTGCCAGCAGCTCTGAGAACAGGGGATACTCTGGAAACACCATATATTTT | TRBV13 | once | TRBJ1-3 | TRBD1
CASSPLQRDPNTEAFF | TGTGCCAGCAGCCCTCTCCAGCGGGACCCGAACACTGAAGCTTTCTTT | TRBV7-8 | NA | TRBJ1-1 | NA
CASTDGRMNYGYTF | TGTGCCAGCACCGATGGGAGAATGAACTATGGCTACACCTTC | TRBV5-6 | NA | TRBJ1-2 | NA
CASSLRQGAYEQYF | TGTGCCAGCAGCCTCCGACAGGGGGCGTACGAGCAGTACTTC | TRBV28 | NA | TRBJ2-7 | TRBD1
CASSLSWTSMRGDEQFF | TGTGCCAGCAGCTTATCTTGGACTAGTATGAGGGGCGATGAGCAGTTCTTC | TRBV7-9 | NA | TRBJ2-1 | TRBD2
CASSPGVGDYEQYF | TGTGCCAGCTCACCGGGTGTCGGGGACTACGAGCAGTACTTC | TRBV18 | NA | TRBJ2-7 | NA
CASSRTSEETQYF | TGTGCCAGCAGCCGGACTAGCGAGGAGACCCAGTACTTC | TRBV7-3 | NA | TRBJ2-5 | TRBD2
CASSSGQGGTDTQYF | TGTGCCAGCAGCTCAGGACAGGGGGGCACAGATACGCAGTATTTT | TRBV7-9 | NA | TRBJ2-3 | TRBD1
CASSFRRVAGGQSYEQYF | TGTGCCAGCAGCTTCCGAAGGGTAGCGGGGGGTCAATCCTACGAGCAGTACTTC | TRBV7-8 | NA | TRBJ2-7 | TRBD2
CASSLSATNEKLFF | TGTGCCAGCAGCCTCAGTGCAACTAATGAAAAACTGTTTTTT | TRBV6-5 | once | TRBJ1-4 | NA
CASSPQTDEKLFF | TGTGCCAGCTCACCCCAGACAGATGAAAAACTGTTTTTT | TRBV18 | NA | TRBJ1-4 | NA
CASSARPGLAQNIQYF | TGTGCCAGCAGTGCACGGCCGGGACTAGCGCAAAACATTCAGTACTTC | TRBV27 | NA | TRBJ2-4 | TRBD2
CASSLSGTGLYNEQFF | TGTGCCAGCAGCTTATCCGGGACAGGACTGTACAATGAGCAGTTCTTC | TRBV7-9 | NA | TRBJ2-1 | TRBD1
CASSSGQVFPYEQYF | TGCGCCAGCAGCTCAGGACAGGTATTCCCCTACGAGCAGTACTTC | TRBV5-1 | NA | TRBJ2-7 | TRBD1
CASSSGRTSYEQYF | TGTGCCAGTAGTTCGGGGAGGACCTCTTACGAGCAGTACTTC | TRBV19 | NA | TRBJ2-7 | NA
CASKPRESSYEQYF | TGTGCCAGTAAACCCCGGGAGAGCTCCTACGAGCAGTACTTC | TRBV19 | NA | TRBJ2-7 | NA
CASSLSGGGAQEQFF | TGTGCCAGCAGCTTATCGGGCGGGGGGGCTCAGGAGCAGTTCTTC | TRBV13 | NA | TRBJ2-1 | TRBD2
CAISESVGQGPNNSPLHF | TGTGCCATCAGTGAGTCGGTAGGGCAGGGGCCGAATAATTCACCCCTCCACTTT | TRBV10-3 | NA | TRBJ1-6 | NA
CASSELRLAGNSYEQYF | TGTGCCAGCAGTGAATTGAGATTAGCGGGGAACTCCTACGAGCAGTACTTC | TRBV2 | once | TRBJ2-7 | TRBD2
CASSLDLGVAYGEKLFF | TGTGCCAGCAGCTTAGATCTGGGAGTCGCATACGGTGAAAAACTGTTTTTT | TRBV11-2 | NA | TRBJ1-4 | NA
CATSRPGGGGAMNTQYF | TGTGCCACCAGCAGGCCGGGAGGCGGGGGGGCCATGAATACGCAGTATTTT | TRBV15 | NA | TRBJ2-3 | TRBD2
CASSEGQIQHYGYTF | TGTGCCAGCAGTGAAGGACAGATCCAGCACTATGGCTACACCTTC | TRBV6-1 | NA | TRBJ1-2 | NA
CASSLVGTGFYEQYF | TGCGCCAGCAGCTTGGTGGGGACAGGGTTCTACGAGCAGTACTTC | TRBV5-1 | NA | TRBJ2-7 | TRBD1
CASSSGTSGGQSEQYF | TGTGCCAGCAGCTCTGGGACTAGCGGGGGGCAGAGCGAGCAGTACTTC | TRBV7-3 | NA | TRBJ2-7 | TRBD2
CASSSPGSTDTQYF | TGTGCCAGCAGTTCCCCAGGGAGCACAGATACGCAGTATTTT | TRBV6-5 | NA | TRBJ2-3 | NA
CASSSLRQGGSSGNTIYF | TGTGCCAGCAGCTCCCTAAGGCAGGGTGGCTCCTCTGGAAACACCATATATTTT | TRBV21-1 | medium-sized | TRBJ1-3 | NA
CASSPRAEQYF | TGTGCCAGCAGCCCCCGCGCCGAGCAGTACTTC | TRBV7-2 | NA | TRBJ2-7 | NA
CASSVGGEAFF | TGTGCCAGCTCAGTAGGGGGTGAAGCTTTCTTT | TRBV18 | NA | TRBJ1-1 | NA
CASSLSGGGTEAFF | TGCGCCAGCAGCTTGTCCGGGGGAGGCACTGAAGCTTTCTTT | TRBV5-1 | NA | TRBJ1-1 | NA
CASSVGSGGIVTEAFF | TGTGCCAGCAGCGTAGGATCGGGGGGTATTGTCACTGAAGCTTTCTTT | TRBV9 | NA | TRBJ1-1 | NA
CASSLYRGVQKLFF | TGTGCCAGCAGCTTGTACAGGGGAGTGCAAAAACTGTTTTTT | TRBV5-5 | once | TRBJ1-4 | TRBD1
CASSRGGSYNEQFF | TGCGCCAGCTCCCGCGGGGGGTCCTACAATGAGCAGTTCTTC | TRBV5-1 | once | TRBJ2-1 | TRBD2
CASSLKGQTNYGYTF | TGTGCCAGCTCCCTTAAGGGACAGACTAACTATGGCTACACCTTC | TRBV18 | NA | TRBJ1-2 | TRBD1
CASNPGGQGDQPQHF | TGTGCCAGTAACCCGGGAGGACAGGGCGATCAGCCCCAGCATTTT | TRBV19 | NA | TRBJ1-5 | TRBD1
CASSPTGGNTEAFF | TGTGCCAGCTCACCGACAGGGGGTAATACTGAAGCTTTCTTT | TRBV18 | NA | TRBJ1-1 | TRBD1
CASSPRPGTEAFF | TGTGCCAGCAGCCCCAGACCCGGGACTGAAGCTTTCTTT | TRBV7-2 | NA | TRBJ1-1 | NA
CASSPVGRHGELFF | TGTGCCAGCAGCCCCGTGGGGAGGCACGGGGAGCTGTTTTTT | TRBV11-2 | NA | TRBJ2-2 | NA
CASSHGTGDQYF | TGTGCCAGCAGCCATGGGACAGGGGATCAGTATTTT | TRBV7-9 | NA | TRBJ2-3 | TRBD1
CASSSRNGGGLYEQYF | TGTGCCAGCAGCTCCCGCAACGGGGGGGGACTATACGAGCAGTACTTC | TRBV7-2 | NA | TRBJ2-7 | TRBD2
CASSATLDTEAFF | TGTGCCAGTAGTGCCACTTTGGACACTGAAGCTTTCTTT | TRBV19 | NA | TRBJ1-1 | NA
CASSLWDRAPQEQPQHF | TGTGCCAGCTCACTATGGGACAGGGCCCCCCAGGAGCAGCCCCAGCATTTT | TRBV18 | NA | TRBJ1-5 | TRBD1
CASSSPGGGSPLHF | TGTGCCAGCAGTTCCCCAGGGGGCGGTTCACCCCTCCACTTT | TRBV28 | NA | TRBJ1-6 | TRBD1
CASSAESGTYNEQFF | TGTGCCAGCAGCGCGGAAAGCGGCACCTACAATGAGCAGTTCTTC | TRBV9 | NA | TRBJ2-1 | NA
CASSYPGTGGREQFF | TGTGCCAGCAGCTATCCCGGGACAGGGGGGAGGGAGCAGTTCTTC | TRBV5-6 | NA | TRBJ2-1 | TRBD1
CASSSGTGGDEQYF | TGTGCCAGCAGCTCCGGGACAGGGGGCGACGAGCAGTACTTC | TRBV7-6 | NA | TRBJ2-7 | TRBD1
CASSSGQGHGELFF | TGCGCCAGCAGCTCGGGACAGGGTCACGGGGAGCTGTTTTTT | TRBV5-1 | once | TRBJ2-2 | TRBD1
CASSPLGAEAFF | TGTGCCAGTAGCCCCCTCGGGGCTGAAGCTTTCTTT | TRBV19 | once | TRBJ1-1 | NA
CASSQDGRRYGYTF | TGCGCCAGCAGCCAAGATGGGAGGCGCTATGGCTACACCTTC | TRBV4-1 | NA | TRBJ1-2 | NA
CATYQGQSFSNQPQHF | TGTGCCACTTACCAGGGACAGTCTTTTAGCAATCAGCCCCAGCATTTT | TRBV9 | NA | TRBJ1-5 | TRBD1
CASSIQGGFTEAFF | TGTGCCAGTAGTATACAGGGGGGATTCACTGAAGCTTTCTTT | TRBV19 | NA | TRBJ1-1 | TRBD1
CASSAETGGETQYF | TGCGCCAGCAGCGCCGAGACTGGGGGGGAGACCCAGTACTTC | TRBV5-1 | NA | TRBJ2-5 | NA
CASSLIAGGANTGELFF | TGTGCCAGCAGCTTAATAGCGGGGGGAGCGAACACCGGGGAGCTGTTTTTT | TRBV7-8 | once | TRBJ2-2 | TRBD2
CASSAGSSYEQYF | TGTGCCAGCAGCGCAGGAAGCTCCTACGAGCAGTACTTC | TRBV9 | NA | TRBJ2-7 | NA
CASSFRGPNYEQYF | TGTGCCAGTAGTTTTCGGGGTCCTAACTACGAGCAGTACTTC | TRBV19 | once | TRBJ2-7 | NA